The 8 T cell receptor beta chains below come from one sample, sequenced in a study of blood T cell repertoires in COVID-19. Clones were read by immunoSEQ multiplex PCR, and TCRdb kept only the in-frame ones, dropping some. The sample carries fewer than 200,000 clones, about 70% recorded once. Sequencing input: peripheral blood. The source is a woman between 50 and 59 years old with active or convalescent COVID-19.

This clone was counted between two and nine times. This sequence joins TRBV29-1 and TRBJ2-3, with a weak D call TRBD1 (7 bases). This CDR3 contains 13 residues. V lost 6 bases, J lost 15 bases, and 25 bases lay in between. The germline gives CDR1 SQVTM, CDR2 ANQGSEA. CDR3 DNA sequence: TGCAGCGTCAAACTGGGGGGACAGAACCCCCAATATTTT. This codes for CSVKLGGQNPQYF.

This chain joins TRBV7-6 and TRBJ2-3, with 9 bases aligning to TRBD2. Per germline, CDR1 SGHVS and CDR2 FNYEAQ. The trim removed 1 base at V and 9 bases at J, leaving 17 bases unmatched. This CDR3 region has 18 residues. The CDR3 here is CASSLGWGTSSPKTTQYF. For the CDR3, the DNA is TGTGCCAGCAGCTTAGGGTGGGGGACTAGCAGCCCCAAGACCACGCAGTATTTT.

The chain has TRBV10-3 and TRBJ2-7, with a possible D match to TRBD1 (5 bases). The germline gives CDR1 ENHRY, CDR2 SYGVKD. This CDR3 region has 14 residues. The V and J ends lost 11 bases and 0 bases respectively, with 17 bases between them. The CDR3 coding sequence is TGTGCCGCAAAAGGGGAAACGATCTCCTACGAGCAGTACTTC. Translated, it gives CAAKGETISYEQYF.

This clone showed up just once. The chain employs TRBV18 and TRBJ2-1; TRBD2 is a possible D gene (6 bases). V gave up 3 bases and J gave up 7 bases, with 7 bases separating them. This CDR3 is 12 amino acids long. CDR1 is KGHSH and CDR2 is LQKENI in the germline V gene. DNA of the CDR3: TGTGCCAGCTCACCCGGGACTAATGAGCAGTTCTTC. As protein: CASSPGTNEQFF.

The chain links TRBV28 to TRBJ2-3, with D possibly matching TRBD2 (6 bases). Germline V gene data show CDR1 as MDHEN and CDR2 as SYDVKM. V lost 10 bases and J 10 bases, leaving 15 bases between the germline ends. The CDR3 is 11 residues long. DNA of the CDR3: TGTGCCACCGGTTACCCGGGGGCGCAGTATTTT. Translation: CATGYPGAQYF.

This rearrangement joins TRBV30 to TRBJ1-1; tentatively, D is TRBD1 (6 bases). V lost 2 bases, J lost 1 base, and 8 bases lay in between. There are 13 residues in the CDR3. Per germline, CDR1 GTSNPN and CDR2 SVGIG (reference sequence). The CDR3 bases are TGTGCCTGGAGTATGGGACAGAACACTGAAGCTTTCTTT. This gives the protein CAWSMGQNTEAFF. The variable domain in full, completed from reference TRBV30 and TRBJ1-1, reads SQTIHQWPATLVQPVGSPLSLECTVEGTSNPNLYWYRQAAGRGLQLLFYSVGIGQISSEVPQNLSASRPQDRQFILSSKKLLLSDSGFYLCAWSMGQNTEAFFGQGTRLTVV.

V usage is TRBV4-3 and J usage is TRBJ1-4, with 10 bases matching TRBD1. This CDR3 contains 16 residues. V was pared by 2 bases and J by 6 bases, with 6 bases of the junction left unmatched. Looked up from germline, CDR1 is LGHNA and CDR2 is YSLEER. Here the CDR3 DNA reads TGCGCCAGCAGCCAATTCCGCGGGACAGGGGATGAAAAACTGTTTTTT. This gives the protein CASSQFRGTGDEKLFF.

V is TRBV4-3 and J is TRBJ1-4, with 7 bases lining up with TRBD1. V was pared by 1 base and J by 1 base, with 0 bases of the junction left unmatched. Germline V CDR1 and CDR2: LGHNA, YSLEER. This CDR3 comprises 15 residues. The CDR3 DNA sequence: TGCGCCAGCAGCCAAGGGGACAGAACTAATGAAAAACTGTTTTTT. This codes for CASSQGDRTNEKLFF.